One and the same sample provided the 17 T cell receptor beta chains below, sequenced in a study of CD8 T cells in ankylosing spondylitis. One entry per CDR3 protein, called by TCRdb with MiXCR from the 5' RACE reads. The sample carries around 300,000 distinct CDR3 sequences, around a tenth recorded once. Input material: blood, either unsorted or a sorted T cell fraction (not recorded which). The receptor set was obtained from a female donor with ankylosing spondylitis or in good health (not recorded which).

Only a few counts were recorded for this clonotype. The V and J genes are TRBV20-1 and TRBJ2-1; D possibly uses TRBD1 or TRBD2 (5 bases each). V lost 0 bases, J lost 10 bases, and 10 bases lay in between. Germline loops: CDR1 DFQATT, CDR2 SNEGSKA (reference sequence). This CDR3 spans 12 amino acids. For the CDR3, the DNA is TGCAGTGCTAGAGATGGGGGTCGAGAGCAGTTCTTC. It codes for CSARDGGREQFF.

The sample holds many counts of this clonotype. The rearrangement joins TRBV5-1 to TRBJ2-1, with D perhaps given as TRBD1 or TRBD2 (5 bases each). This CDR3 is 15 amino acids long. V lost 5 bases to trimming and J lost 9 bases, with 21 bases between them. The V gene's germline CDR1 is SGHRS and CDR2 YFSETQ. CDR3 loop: CASSYSGTALSEQFF. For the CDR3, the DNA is TGCGCCAGCAGTTACTCTGGGACGGCCCTTAGTGAGCAGTTCTTC.

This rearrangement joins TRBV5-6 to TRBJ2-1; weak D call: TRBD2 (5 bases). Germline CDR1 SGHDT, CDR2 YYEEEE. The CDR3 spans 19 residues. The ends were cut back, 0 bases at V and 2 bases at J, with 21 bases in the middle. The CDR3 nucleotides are TGTGCCAGCAGCTTGGGATCTTTTGGGCCAGAGGGCCCCTACAATGAGCAGTTCTTC. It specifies CASSLGSFGPEGPYNEQFF.

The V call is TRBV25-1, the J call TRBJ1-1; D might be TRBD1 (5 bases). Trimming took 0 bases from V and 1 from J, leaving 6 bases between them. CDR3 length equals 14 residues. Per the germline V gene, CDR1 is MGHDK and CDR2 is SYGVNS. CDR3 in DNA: TGTGCCAGCAGTGAATATAGGGGGAACACTGAAGCTTTCTTT. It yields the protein CASSEYRGNTEAFF.

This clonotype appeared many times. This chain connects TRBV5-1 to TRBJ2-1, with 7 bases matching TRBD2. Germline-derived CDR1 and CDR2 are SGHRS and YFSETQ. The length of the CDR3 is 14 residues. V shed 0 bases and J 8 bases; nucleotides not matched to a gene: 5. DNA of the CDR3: TGCGCCAGCAGCTTGGGTACTAGCGCGGATGAGCAGTTCTTC. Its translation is CASSLGTSADEQFF.

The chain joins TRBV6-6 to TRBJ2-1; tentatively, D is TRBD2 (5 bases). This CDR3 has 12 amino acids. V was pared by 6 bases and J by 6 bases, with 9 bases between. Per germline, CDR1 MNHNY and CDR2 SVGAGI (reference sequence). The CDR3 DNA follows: TGTGCCAGCAGCCAAGGGAGCAATGAGCAGTTCTTC. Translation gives CASSQGSNEQFF.

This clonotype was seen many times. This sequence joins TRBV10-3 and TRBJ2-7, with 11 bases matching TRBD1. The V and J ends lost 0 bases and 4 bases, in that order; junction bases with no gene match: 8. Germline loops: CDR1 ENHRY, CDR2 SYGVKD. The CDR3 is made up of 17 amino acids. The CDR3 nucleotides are TGTGCCATCAGTGAGTCGATTCTGCGGGACAGGGGGTACGAGCAGTACTTC. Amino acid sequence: CAISESILRDRGYEQYF.

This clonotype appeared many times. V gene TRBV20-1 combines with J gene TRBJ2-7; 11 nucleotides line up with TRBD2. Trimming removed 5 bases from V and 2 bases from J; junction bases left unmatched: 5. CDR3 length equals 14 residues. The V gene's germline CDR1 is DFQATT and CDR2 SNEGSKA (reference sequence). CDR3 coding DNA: TGCAGTGCTCCGACTAGCGGGATTACCTACGAGCAGTACTTC. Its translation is CSAPTSGITYEQYF.

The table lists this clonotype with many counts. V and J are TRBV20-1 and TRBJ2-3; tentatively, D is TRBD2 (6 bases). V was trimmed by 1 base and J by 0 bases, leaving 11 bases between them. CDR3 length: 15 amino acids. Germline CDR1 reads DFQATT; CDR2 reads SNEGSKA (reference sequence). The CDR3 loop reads CSARAGAESTDTQYF. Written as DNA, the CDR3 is TGCAGTGCTAGAGCGGGAGCGGAAAGCACAGATACGCAGTATTTT.

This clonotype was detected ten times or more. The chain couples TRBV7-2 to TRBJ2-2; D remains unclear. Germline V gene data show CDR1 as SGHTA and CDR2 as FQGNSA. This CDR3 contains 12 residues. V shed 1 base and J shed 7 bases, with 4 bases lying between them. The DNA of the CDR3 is TGTGCCAGCAGCTTAGACTACGGGGAGCTGTTTTTT. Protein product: CASSLDYGELFF.

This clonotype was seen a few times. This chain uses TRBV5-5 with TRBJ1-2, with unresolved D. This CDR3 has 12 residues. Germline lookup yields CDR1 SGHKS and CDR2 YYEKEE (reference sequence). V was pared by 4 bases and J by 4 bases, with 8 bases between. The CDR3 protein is CASSPQFYGYTF. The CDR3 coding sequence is TGTGCCAGCAGCCCTCAATTCTATGGCTACACCTTC.

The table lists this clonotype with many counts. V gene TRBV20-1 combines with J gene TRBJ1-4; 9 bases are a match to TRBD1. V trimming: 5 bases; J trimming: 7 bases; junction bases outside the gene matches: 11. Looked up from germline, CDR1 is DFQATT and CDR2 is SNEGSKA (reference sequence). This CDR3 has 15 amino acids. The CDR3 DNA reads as TGCAGTGCTCCCGATGGGACAGGGCTGATTGAAAAACTGTTTTTT. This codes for CSAPDGTGLIEKLFF.

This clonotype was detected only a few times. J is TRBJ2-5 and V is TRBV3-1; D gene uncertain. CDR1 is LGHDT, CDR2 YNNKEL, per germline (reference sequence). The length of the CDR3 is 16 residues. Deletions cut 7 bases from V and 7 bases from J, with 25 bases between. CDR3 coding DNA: TGTGCCAGCACCTATGGTGGCGGTCCCTCCGGTATGACCCAGTACTTC. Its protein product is CASTYGGGPSGMTQYF.

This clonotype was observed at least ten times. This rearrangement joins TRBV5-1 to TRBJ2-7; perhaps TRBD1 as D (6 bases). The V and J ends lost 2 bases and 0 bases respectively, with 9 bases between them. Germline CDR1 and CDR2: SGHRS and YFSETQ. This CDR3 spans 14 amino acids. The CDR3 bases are TGCGCCAGCAGCTTAGGACAGAACTCCTACGAGCAGTACTTC. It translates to CASSLGQNSYEQYF.

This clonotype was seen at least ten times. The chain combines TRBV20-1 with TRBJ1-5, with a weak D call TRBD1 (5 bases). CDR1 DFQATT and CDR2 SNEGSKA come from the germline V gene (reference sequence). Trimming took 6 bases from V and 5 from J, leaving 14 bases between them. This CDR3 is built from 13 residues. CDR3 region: CSAPRGEHQPQHF. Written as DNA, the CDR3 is TGCAGTGCCCCCAGAGGGGAGCATCAGCCCCAGCATTTT.

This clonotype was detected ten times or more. CDR3: CASSPNPYNSPLHF. The DNA of the CDR3 is TGTGCCAGCAGTCCTAACCCCTATAATTCACCCCTCCACTTT. The chain couples TRBV12-3 or TRBV12-4 to TRBJ1-6; D is undetermined. Trimming pared 5 bases from V and 2 bases from J, leaving 7 bases between. The CDR3 spans 14 residues.

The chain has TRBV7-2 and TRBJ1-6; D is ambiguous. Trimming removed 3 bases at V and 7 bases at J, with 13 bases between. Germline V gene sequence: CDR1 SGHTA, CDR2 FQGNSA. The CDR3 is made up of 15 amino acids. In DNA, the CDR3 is TGTGCCAGCAGCTTGGGCCCGGGCCTCAATTCACCCCTCCACTTT. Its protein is CASSLGPGLNSPLHF. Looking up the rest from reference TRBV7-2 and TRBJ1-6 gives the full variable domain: GAGVSQSPSNKVTEKGKDVELRCDPISGHTALYWYRQSLGQGLEFLIYFQGNSAPDKSGLPSDRFSAERTGGSVSTLTIQRTQQEDSAVYLCASSLGPGLNSPLHFGNGTRLTVT.